This TCR beta chain comes out of a study of cytomegalovirus exposure and HLA in healthy donors. Overall study: The 120 validation repertoires used the same platform as the approximately 620 first-cohort repertoires (as reported by a later analysis).

Donors came from a validation cohort of some 110 subjects, distinct from the first 666-subject cohort. Study findings and constraints: The finding came from a later analysis; first-cohort TCR clusters tended to co-occur in the roughly 110 validation repertoires. The study flagged some 170 TCR beta chains as cytomegalovirus-associated.

With V trimmed by 5 bases and J by 3 bases, 7 bases remained unmatched. The germline gives CDR1 SGHAT, CDR2 FQDESV (reference sequence). The CDR3 has 17 amino acids. Clones were sequenced by immunoSEQ multiplex PCR, and TCRdb holds only the in-frame ones, with some missing. The sample holds 170,000 or so clones, 85% seen once. Comments on this clone: Its antigen is still unknown.

The origin of this receptor is a man between 18 and 29 years old in good health and CMV-seropositive. V gene TRBV11-1 combines with J gene TRBJ2-1; 13 bases are shared with TRBD2. Sequencing was carried out using PBMCs. CDR3 protein: CASSPEGLAGFYNEQFF. The CDR3 coding sequence is TGTGCCAGCAGCCCAGAGGGACTAGCGGGGTTCTACAATGAGCAGTTCTTC.